This T cell receptor beta chain was sequenced during a study of patients and donors after allogeneic stem cell transplantation. TCRdb re-called the RT-PCR reads through MiXCR, storing one row per CDR3 protein. This repertoire shows 70,000 or so distinct CDR3 sequences, about 25% found once; its top ten account for about 26%. Trimming cost V 4 bases and J 0 bases, with 6 bases left between them. The CDR3 spans 14 residues. CDR1 is MGHDK, CDR2 SYGVNS, per germline. The specimen sequenced was blood, either unsorted or a sorted T cell fraction (not recorded which). V usage is TRBV25-1 and J usage is TRBJ1-4, with D possibly being TRBD1 (6 bases). This receptor was obtained from a human donor who was either an allogeneic HSCT recipient or a stem cell or donor lymphocyte infusion donor (not recorded which). It is not recorded whose cells these are; they may come from a transplant donor. The CDR3, as DNA: TGTGCCAGCAGTGGGACAGCAACTAATGAAAAACTGTTTTTT. Translated, it gives CASSGTATNEKLFF. The full variable domain, completed using reference TRBV25-1 and TRBJ1-4, is EADIYQTPRYLVIGTGKKITLECSQTMGHDKMYWYQQDPGMELHLIHYSYGVNSTEKGDLSSESTVSRIRTEHFPLTLESARPSHTSQYLCASSGTATNEKLFFGSGTQLSVL.